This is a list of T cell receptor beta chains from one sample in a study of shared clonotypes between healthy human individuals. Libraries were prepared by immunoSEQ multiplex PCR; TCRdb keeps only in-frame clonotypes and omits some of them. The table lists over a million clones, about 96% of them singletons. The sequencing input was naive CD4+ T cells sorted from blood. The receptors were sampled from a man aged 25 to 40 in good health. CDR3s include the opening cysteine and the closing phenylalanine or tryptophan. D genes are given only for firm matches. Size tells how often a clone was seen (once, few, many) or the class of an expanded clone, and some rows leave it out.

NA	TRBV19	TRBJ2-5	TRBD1	TGTGCCAGTAGTATGGGACAGGGGGCGCCGGAGACCCAGTACTTC	CASSMGQGAPETQYF
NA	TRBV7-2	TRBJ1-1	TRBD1	TGTGCCAGCAGCCTGGGACAGGGTAGAACTGAAGCTTTCTTT	CASSLGQGRTEAFF
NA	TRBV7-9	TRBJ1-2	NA	TGTGCCAGCAGCGACCCGGGGCCTCGGTATGGCTACACCTTC	CASSDPGPRYGYTF
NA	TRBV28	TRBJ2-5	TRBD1	TGTGCCAGCAGTTCACCAGGGGGCTTCGGGCGGGAGACCCAGTACTTC	CASSSPGGFGRETQYF
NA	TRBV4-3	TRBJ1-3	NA	TGCGCCAGCAGCCCAACCCTTCCTGGAAACACCATATATTTT	CASSPTLPGNTIYF
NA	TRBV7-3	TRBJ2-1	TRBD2	TGTGCCAGCAGCCTTCAGAGCGGGAGGGGGTACAATGAGCAGTTCTTC	CASSLQSGRGYNEQFF
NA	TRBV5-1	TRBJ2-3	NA	TGCGCCAGCAGCCTTACCCGGGGCACAGATACGCAGTATTTT	CASSLTRGTDTQYF
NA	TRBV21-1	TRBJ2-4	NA	TGTGCCAGCAGCAAAGTTTGGAGGGGTTTGGCAAACATTCAGTACTTC	CASSKVWRGLANIQYF
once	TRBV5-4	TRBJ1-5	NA	TGTGCCAGCAGCCAGGACCGGAATCAGCCCCAGCATTTT	CASSQDRNQPQHF
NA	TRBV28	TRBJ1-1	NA	TGTGCCACGGCCCGGAACACTGAAGCTTTCTTT	CATARNTEAFF
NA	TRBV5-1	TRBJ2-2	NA	TGCGCCAGCAGCAGGATCGGGAGTAGATCATCGAAGAACACCGGGGAGCTGTTTTTT	CASSRIGSRSSKNTGELFF
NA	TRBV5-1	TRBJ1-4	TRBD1	TGCGCCAGCAGCGGAGGACAGGGAAGATCCGGGCAAAACGAAAAACTGTTTTTT	CASSGGQGRSGQNEKLFF
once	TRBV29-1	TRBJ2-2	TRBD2	TGCAGCGTCCTGATCCGCGGGGGTGGGACCGGGGAGCTGTTTTTT	CSVLIRGGGTGELFF
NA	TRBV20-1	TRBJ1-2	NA	TGCAGTGCCTCGACGGATGGCTACACCTTC	CSASTDGYTF
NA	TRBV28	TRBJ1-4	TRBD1	TGTGCCAGCAGTTCGGGACAGGGGGGAGAAGGAAAACTGTTTTTT	CASSSGQGGEGKLFF
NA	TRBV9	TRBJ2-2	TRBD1	TGTGCCAGCAGCGTTCAAACCGGGACAGAGACGAACACCGGGGAGCTGTTTTTT	CASSVQTGTETNTGELFF
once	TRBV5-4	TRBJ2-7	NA	TGTGCCAGCAGCTTGCTCCAGGGTGGCGACGAGCAGTACTTC	CASSLLQGGDEQYF
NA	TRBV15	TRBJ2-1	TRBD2	TGTGCCACCAGCAGTCTCTTAGCGGGAGACCATGAGCAGTTCTTC	CATSSLLAGDHEQFF
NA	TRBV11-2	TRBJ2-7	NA	TGTGCCAGCAGCTTTCCCCGGGGAAGGTACGAGCAGTACTTC	CASSFPRGRYEQYF
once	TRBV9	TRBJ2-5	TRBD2	TGTGCCAGCAGCGTAGATAGCGGGAGGAGTGAGGAGACCCAGTACTTC	CASSVDSGRSEETQYF
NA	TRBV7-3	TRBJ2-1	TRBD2	TGTGCCACTTCGACTAGCGGGAGTAATGAGCAGTTCTTC	CATSTSGSNEQFF
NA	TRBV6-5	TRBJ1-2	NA	TGTGCCAGCAGTAGCGGCGGTTCAATGGGCTATGGCTACACCTTC	CASSSGGSMGYGYTF
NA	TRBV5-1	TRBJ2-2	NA	TGCGCCAGCACCGGGACATCGAACACCGGGGAGCTGTTTTTT	CASTGTSNTGELFF
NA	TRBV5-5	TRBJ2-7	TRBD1	TGTGCCAGCAGCACGGGGACAGGGATCTACGAGCAGTACTTC	CASSTGTGIYEQYF
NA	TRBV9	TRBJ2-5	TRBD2	TGTGCCAGCAGCGTAGAAAGGCTAGCGGGAGTGGAGACCCAGTACTTC	CASSVERLAGVETQYF
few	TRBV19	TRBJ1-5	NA	TGTGCCAGTAGTATCGACAGATTCAATCAGCCCCAGCATTTT	CASSIDRFNQPQHF
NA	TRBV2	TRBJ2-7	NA	TGTGCCAGCAATCCGACAGGCCAATACTACGAGCAGTACTTC	CASNPTGQYYEQYF
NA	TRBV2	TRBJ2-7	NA	TGTGCCAGCAGCGCCGGACAGAACTACGAGCAGTACTTC	CASSAGQNYEQYF
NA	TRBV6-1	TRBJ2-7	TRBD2	TGTGCCAGCAGTGAGACTAGCGGGAGTTCCTACGAGCAGTACTTC	CASSETSGSSYEQYF
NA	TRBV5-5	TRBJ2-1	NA	TGTGCCAGCAGCCCTTTGGTGGGCAGGCCCCGCAATGAGCAGTTCTTC	CASSPLVGRPRNEQFF
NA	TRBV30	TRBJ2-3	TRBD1	TGTGCCTGGGGGCATGGTAGGGGGCGAGCAGATACGCAGTATTTT	CAWGHGRGRADTQYF
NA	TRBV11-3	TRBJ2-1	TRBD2	TGTGCCAGCAGTCCCGGACTAGCGGGAACCTACAATGAGCAGTTCTTC	CASSPGLAGTYNEQFF
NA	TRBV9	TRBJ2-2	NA	TGTGCCAGCAGCGTAGGGAGGGGGACCGGGGAGCTGTTTTTT	CASSVGRGTGELFF
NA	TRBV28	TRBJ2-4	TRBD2	TGTGCCAGCAGCCCACTAGCGGGGTTAGCCAAAAACATTCAGTACTTC	CASSPLAGLAKNIQYF
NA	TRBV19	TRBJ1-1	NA	TGTGCCAGTACCCTGAGGGGGAACACTGAAGCTTTCTTT	CASTLRGNTEAFF
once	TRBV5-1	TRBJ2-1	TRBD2	TGCGCCAGCAGCTTGGGGCTAGCGGGGCACCTATTAAACTACAATGAGCAGTTCTTC	CASSLGLAGHLLNYNEQFF
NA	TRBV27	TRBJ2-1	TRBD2	TGTGCCAGCAGTTTCGGAGGGAGGGCCGCTTTCCCCTACAATGAGCAGTTCTTC	CASSFGGRAAFPYNEQFF
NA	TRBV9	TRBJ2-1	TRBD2	TGTGCCAGCAGCCCCAGGACTAGCGGGAGTCTTGAGCAGTTCTTC	CASSPRTSGSLEQFF
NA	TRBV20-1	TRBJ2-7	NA	TGCAGTGCCCGGACTACCTACGAGCAGTACTTC	CSARTTYEQYF
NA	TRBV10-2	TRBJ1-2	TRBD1	TGCGCCAGCAGGGGACAGGGGGATGGCTACACCTTC	CASRGQGDGYTF
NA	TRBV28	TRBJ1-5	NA	TGTGCCAGCAGTTTAATCCATAGCAATCAGCCCCAGCATTTT	CASSLIHSNQPQHF
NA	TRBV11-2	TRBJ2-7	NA	TGTGCCAGCAGCTTATCTGGGGGGCTTAAACTCTACGAGCAGTACTTC	CASSLSGGLKLYEQYF
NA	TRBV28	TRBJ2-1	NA	TGTGCCAGCAGGGGGACACCGACATACAATGAGCAGTTCTTC	CASRGTPTYNEQFF
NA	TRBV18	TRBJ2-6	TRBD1	TGTGCCAGCTCACCAGCTTCCACAGGGGGCTCTGGGGCCAACGTCCTGACTTTC	CASSPASTGGSGANVLTF
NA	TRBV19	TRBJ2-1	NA	TGTGCCAGTAGTAGGGACGGATCCTACAATGAGCAGTTCTTC	CASSRDGSYNEQFF
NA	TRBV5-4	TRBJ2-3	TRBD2	TGTGCCAGCAGCACCTCGGGAGGCTTTAGCACAGATACGCAGTATTTT	CASSTSGGFSTDTQYF
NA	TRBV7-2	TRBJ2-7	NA	TGTGCCAGCAGCCCCACTTGGGTGAGCTCCTACGAGCAGTACTTC	CASSPTWVSSYEQYF
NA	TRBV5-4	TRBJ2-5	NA	TGTGCCAGCAGCTTGATTTCGGCTTTAGAGACCCAGTACTTC	CASSLISALETQYF
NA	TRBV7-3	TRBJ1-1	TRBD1	TGTGCCAGCAGCTCGGCCACAGGGGCTGAAGCTTTCTTT	CASSSATGAEAFF
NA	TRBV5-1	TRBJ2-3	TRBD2	TGCGCCAGCAGCTGGGGACCTAGCGGGAGAGGCACAGATACGCAGTATTTT	CASSWGPSGRGTDTQYF
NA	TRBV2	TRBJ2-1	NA	TGTGCCAGCATAGAAGCGGGTTTGTTGAATGAGCAGTTCTTC	CASIEAGLLNEQFF
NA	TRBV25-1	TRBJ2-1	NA	TGTGCCAGCAGTCCGGGACACAATCGGGATGAGCAGTTCTTC	CASSPGHNRDEQFF
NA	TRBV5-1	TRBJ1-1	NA	TGCGCCAGCAGCTTGATCTCGATGAACACTGAAGCTTTCTTT	CASSLISMNTEAFF
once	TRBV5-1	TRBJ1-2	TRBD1	TGCGCCAGCAGCTTGGCAGGACAGGGGATTGACTATGGCTACACCTTC	CASSLAGQGIDYGYTF
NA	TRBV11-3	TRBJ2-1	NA	TGTGCCAGCAGCTTAGATCAGCACAATGAGCAGTTCTTC	CASSLDQHNEQFF
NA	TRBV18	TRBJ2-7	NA	TGTGCCAGCTCGCGGGACAGTCTCTACGAGCAGTACTTC	CASSRDSLYEQYF
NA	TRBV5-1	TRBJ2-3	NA	TGCGCCAGCAGCCCAGGAATCGGACAGTATTCCACAGATACGCAGTATTTT	CASSPGIGQYSTDTQYF
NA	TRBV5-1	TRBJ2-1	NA	TGCGCCAGCAGCTTCAACTCCGGGACGGACAATGAGCAGTTCTTC	CASSFNSGTDNEQFF
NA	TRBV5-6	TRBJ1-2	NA	TGTGCCAGCAGCTTGGACAGTCACTATGGCTACACCTTC	CASSLDSHYGYTF
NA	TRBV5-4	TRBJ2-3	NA	TGTGCCAGCAGCAAGGGACGGCGCATAGATACGCAGTATTTT	CASSKGRRIDTQYF